Reported below is one T cell receptor beta chain. The antigen remains unidentified. This record belongs to a study of OX40 agonist ivuxolimab in advanced cancers. General observations from the study: The study found that CD8+ T cells averaged more expanded clones than CD4+.

Between the trimmed V and J ends, which lost 5 bases and 4 bases, there was a span of 6 bases. Germline V lookup: CDR1 WSHSY, CDR2 SAAADI. The CDR3 has 12 residues. Sequencing used immunoSEQ multiplex PCR; TCRdb keeps in-frame clones, though not all of them. The sample shows 70,000 or so clones, around 89% of them seen only once. The rearrangement uses TRBV10-2 and TRBJ1-5; no clear D. The clonotype was recovered from an adult with an advanced solid tumor such as melanoma, head and neck, liver or kidney cancer. This material consisted of CD4+ or CD8+ T cells sorted from blood, taken in a trial of the OX40 agonist ivuxolimab. CDR3 in DNA: TGCGCCAGCAGTCCCCAGAATCAGCCCCAGCATTTT. Amino acids: CASSPQNQPQHF.